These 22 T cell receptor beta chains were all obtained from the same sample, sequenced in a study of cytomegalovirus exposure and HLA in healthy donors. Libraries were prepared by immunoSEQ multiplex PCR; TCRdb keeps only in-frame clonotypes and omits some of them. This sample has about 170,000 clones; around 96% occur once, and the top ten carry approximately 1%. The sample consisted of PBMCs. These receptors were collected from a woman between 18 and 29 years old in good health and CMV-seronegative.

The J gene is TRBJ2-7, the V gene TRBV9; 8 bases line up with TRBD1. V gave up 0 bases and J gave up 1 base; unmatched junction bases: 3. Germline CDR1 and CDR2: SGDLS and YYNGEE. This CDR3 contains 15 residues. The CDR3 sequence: CASSVGWTGSYEQYF. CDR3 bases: TGTGCCAGCAGCGTAGGTTGGACAGGGTCCTACGAGCAGTACTTC.

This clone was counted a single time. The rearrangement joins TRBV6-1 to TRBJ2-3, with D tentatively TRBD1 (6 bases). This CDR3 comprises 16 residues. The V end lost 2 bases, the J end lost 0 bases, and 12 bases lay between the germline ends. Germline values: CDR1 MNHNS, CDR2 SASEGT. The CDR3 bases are TGTGCCAGCAGTGAACTTTGGGGGCCAAGCACAGATACGCAGTATTTT. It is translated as CASSELWGPSTDTQYF.

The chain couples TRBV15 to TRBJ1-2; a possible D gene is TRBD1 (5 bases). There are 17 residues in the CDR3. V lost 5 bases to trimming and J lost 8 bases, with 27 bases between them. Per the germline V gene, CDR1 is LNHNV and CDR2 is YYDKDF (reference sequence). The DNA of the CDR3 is TGTGCCACCAGCCAAAACCCGGGCGGGGGTGAACCGAGGGGCTACACCTTC. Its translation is CATSQNPGGGEPRGYTF.

The DNA for the CDR3 is TGTGCCAGCAGCTCGCGGGGGTCCTCTGGAAACACCATATATTTT. Residues: CASSSRGSSGNTIYF. J is TRBJ1-3 and V is TRBV7-2; a weak D match, TRBD1 (5 bases). Deletions cut 4 bases from V and 0 bases from J, with 10 bases between. CDR3 length equals 15 residues. Germline loops: CDR1 SGHTA, CDR2 FQGNSA.

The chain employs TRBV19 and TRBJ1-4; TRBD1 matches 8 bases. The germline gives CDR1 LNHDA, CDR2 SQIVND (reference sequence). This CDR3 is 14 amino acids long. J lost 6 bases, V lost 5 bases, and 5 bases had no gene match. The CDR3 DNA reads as TGTGCCAGTAGTGGAACAGGGGGGGATGAAAAACTGTTTTTT. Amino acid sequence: CASSGTGGDEKLFF.

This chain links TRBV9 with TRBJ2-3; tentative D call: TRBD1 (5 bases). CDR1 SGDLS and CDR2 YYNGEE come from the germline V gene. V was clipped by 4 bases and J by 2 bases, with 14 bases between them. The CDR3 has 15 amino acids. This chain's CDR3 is CASSPQGLYTDTQYF. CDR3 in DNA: TGTGCCAGCAGCCCGCAGGGTCTATACACAGATACGCAGTATTTT. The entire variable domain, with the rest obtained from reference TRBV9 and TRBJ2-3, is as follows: DSGVTQTPKHLITATGQRVTLRCSPRSGDLSVYWYQQSLDQGLQFLIQYYNGEERAKGNILERFSAQQFPDLHSELNLSSLELGDSALYFCASSPQGLYTDTQYFGPGTRLTVL.

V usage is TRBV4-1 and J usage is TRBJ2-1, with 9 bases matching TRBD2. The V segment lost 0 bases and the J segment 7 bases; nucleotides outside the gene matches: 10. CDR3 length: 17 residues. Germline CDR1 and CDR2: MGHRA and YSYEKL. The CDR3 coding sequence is TGCGCCAGCAGCCAAGAGGGGGCGGCGGGGGGGTGGAATGAGCAGTTCTTC. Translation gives CASSQEGAAGGWNEQFF.

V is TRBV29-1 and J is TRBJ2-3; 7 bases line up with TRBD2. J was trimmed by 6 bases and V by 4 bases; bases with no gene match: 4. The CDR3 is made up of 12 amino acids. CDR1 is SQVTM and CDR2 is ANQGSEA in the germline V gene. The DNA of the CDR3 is TGCAGCGTTGGGGGGGGTCAGGATACGCAGTATTTT. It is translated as CSVGGGQDTQYF.

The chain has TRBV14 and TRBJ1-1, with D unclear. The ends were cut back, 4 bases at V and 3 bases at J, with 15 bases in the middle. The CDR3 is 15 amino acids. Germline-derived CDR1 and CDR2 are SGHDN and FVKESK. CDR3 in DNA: TGTGCCAGCAGCCCCAACAGTGGGCGAGACACTGAAGCTTTCTTT. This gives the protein CASSPNSGRDTEAFF.

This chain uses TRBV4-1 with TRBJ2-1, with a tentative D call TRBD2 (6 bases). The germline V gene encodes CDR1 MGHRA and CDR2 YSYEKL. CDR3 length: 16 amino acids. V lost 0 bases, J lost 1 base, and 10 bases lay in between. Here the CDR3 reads CASSQEPSGSYNEQFF. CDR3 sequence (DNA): TGCGCCAGCAGCCAAGAGCCCAGCGGGTCCTACAATGAGCAGTTCTTC.

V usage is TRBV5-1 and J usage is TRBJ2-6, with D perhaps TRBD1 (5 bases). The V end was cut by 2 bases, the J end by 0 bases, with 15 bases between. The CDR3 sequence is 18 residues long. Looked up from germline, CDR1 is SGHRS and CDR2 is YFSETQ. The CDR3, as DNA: TGCGCCAGCAGCTTTAACAGGAGCCCCAACTCTGGGGCCAACGTCCTGACTTTC. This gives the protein CASSFNRSPNSGANVLTF. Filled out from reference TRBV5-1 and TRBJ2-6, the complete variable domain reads KAGVTQTPRYLIKTRGQQVTLSCSPISGHRSVSWYQQTPGQGLQFLFEYFSETQRNKGNFPGRFSGRQFSNSRSEMNVSTLELGDSALYLCASSFNRSPNSGANVLTFGAGSRLTVL.

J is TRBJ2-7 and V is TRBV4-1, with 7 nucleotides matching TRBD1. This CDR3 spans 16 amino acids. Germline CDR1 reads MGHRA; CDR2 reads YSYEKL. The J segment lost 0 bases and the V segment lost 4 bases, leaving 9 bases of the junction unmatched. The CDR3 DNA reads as TGCGCCAGCAGCCCTGCTGAATGGGACAGCTCCTACGAGCAGTACTTC. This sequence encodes CASSPAEWDSSYEQYF.

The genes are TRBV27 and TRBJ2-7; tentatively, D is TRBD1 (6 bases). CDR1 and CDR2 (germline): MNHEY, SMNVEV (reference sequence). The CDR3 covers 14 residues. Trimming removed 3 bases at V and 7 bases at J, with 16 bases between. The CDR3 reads CASSFTSTGLEQYF. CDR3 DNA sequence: TGTGCCAGCAGTTTCACCTCGACAGGTTTGGAGCAGTACTTC.

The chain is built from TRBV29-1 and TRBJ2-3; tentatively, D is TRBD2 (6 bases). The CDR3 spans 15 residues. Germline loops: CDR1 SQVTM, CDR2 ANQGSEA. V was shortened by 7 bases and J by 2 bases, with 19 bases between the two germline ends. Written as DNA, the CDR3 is TGCAGCGCCACCATAGGGCGGGGCAACACAGATACGCAGTATTTT. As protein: CSATIGRGNTDTQYF.

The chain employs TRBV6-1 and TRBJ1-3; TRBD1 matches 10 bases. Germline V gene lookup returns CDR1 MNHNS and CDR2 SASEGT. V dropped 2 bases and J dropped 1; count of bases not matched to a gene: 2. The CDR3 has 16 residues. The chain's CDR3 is CASSERDRGSGNTIYF. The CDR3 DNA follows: TGTGCCAGCAGTGAAAGGGACAGGGGATCTGGAAACACCATATATTTT.

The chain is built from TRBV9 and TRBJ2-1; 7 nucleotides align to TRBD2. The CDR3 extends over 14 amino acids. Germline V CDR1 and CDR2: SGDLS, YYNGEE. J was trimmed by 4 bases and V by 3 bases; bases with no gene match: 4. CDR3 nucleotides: TGTGCCAGCAGCGCCGTGGGAGGGTACAATGAGCAGTTCTTC. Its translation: CASSAVGGYNEQFF.

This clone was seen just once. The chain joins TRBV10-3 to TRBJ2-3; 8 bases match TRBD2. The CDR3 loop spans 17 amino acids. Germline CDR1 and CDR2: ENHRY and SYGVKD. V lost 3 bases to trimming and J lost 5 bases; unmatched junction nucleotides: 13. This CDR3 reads CAISETFSGEGRDTQYF. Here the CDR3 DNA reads TGTGCCATCAGTGAAACCTTTAGCGGGGAGGGGCGAGATACGCAGTATTTT.

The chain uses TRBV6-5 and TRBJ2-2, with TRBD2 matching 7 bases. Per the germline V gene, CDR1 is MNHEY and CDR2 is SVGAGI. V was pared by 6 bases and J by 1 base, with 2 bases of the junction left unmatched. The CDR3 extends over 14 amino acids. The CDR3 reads CASRAGVNTGELFF. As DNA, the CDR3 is TGTGCCAGCAGGGCGGGGGTGAACACCGGGGAGCTGTTTTTT.

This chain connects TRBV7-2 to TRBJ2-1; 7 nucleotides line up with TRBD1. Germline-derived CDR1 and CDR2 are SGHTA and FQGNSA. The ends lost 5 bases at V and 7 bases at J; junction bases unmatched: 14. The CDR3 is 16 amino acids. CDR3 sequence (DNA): TGTGCCAGCAGCCCCGTTGGCAGGGGGAAAAGTAATGAGCAGTTCTTC. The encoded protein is CASSPVGRGKSNEQFF. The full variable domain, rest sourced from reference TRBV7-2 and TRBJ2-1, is GAGVSQSPSNKVTEKGKDVELRCDPISGHTALYWYRQSLGQGLEFLIYFQGNSAPDKSGLPSDRFSAERTGGSVSTLTIQRTQQEDSAVYLCASSPVGRGKSNEQFFGPGTRLTVL.

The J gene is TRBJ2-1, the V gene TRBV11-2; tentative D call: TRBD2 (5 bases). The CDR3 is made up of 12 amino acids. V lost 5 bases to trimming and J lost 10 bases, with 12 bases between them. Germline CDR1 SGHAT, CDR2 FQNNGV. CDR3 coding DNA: TGTGCCAGCAGCCAAGCGGCTAGCGAGCAGTTCTTC. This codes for CASSQAASEQFF.

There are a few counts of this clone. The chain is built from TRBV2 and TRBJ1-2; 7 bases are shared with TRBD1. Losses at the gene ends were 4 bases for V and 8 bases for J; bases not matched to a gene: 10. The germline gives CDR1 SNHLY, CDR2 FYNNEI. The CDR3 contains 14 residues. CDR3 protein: CASSGARGTEGYTF. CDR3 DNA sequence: TGTGCCAGCAGTGGGGCCAGGGGGACTGAGGGCTACACCTTC.

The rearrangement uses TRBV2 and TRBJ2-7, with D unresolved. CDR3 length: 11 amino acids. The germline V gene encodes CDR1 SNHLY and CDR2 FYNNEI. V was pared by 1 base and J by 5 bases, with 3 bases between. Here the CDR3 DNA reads TGTGCCAGCAGTGAAGGTAACGAGCAGTACTTC. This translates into CASSEGNEQYF.